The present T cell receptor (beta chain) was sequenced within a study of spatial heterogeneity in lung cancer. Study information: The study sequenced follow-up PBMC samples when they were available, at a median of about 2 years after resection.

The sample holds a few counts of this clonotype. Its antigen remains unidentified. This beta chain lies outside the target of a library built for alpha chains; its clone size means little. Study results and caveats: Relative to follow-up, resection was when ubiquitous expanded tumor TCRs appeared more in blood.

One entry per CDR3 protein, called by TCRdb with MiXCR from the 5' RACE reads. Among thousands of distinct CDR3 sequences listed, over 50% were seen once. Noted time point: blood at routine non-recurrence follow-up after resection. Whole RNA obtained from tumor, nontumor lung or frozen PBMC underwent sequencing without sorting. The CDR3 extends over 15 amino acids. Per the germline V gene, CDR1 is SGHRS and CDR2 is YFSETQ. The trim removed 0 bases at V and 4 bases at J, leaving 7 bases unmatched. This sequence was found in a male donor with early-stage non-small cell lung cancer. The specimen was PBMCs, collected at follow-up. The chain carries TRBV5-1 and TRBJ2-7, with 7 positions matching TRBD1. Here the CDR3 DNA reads TGCGCCAGCAGCTTGGGACAGGGCCGACCGTACGAGCAGTACTTC. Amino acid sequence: CASSLGQGRPYEQYF.